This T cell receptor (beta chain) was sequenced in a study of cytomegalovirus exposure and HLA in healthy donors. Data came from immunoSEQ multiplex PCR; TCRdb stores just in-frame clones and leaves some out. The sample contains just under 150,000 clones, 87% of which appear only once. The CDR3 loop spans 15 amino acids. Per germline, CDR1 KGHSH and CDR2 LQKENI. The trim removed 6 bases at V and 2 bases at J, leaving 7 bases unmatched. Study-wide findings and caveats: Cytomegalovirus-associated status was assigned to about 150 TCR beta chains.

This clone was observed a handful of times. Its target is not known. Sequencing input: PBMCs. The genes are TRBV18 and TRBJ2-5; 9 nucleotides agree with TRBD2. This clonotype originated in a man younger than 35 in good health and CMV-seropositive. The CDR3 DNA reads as TGTGCCAGCTCCGCTTTCCTAGCGGGACAAGAGACCCAGTACTTC. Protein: CASSAFLAGQETQYF.